What follows are 3 T cell receptor beta chains derived from one specimen sequenced in a study of post-analysis software for immune sequencing data. Study-wide findings and caveats: TRBV5-6, TRBV5-1 and TRBV20-1 were among a handful of TRBV segments more frequent in patients than controls.

These receptors lack a known antigen. Unique molecular identifiers were present in the TCR beta cDNA libraries. MiXCR, applied by TCRdb to the PCR reads, yields one record per CDR3 protein. The sample gives roughly 620,000 distinct CDR3 sequences, roughly 40% of which show up once; about 1.5% is in the top ten. The material sequenced was blood. The receptors derive from a girl aged 10 to 17 with multiple sclerosis.

This clonotype showed up just a few times. The genes are TRBV20-1 and TRBJ2-3; 7 nucleotides agree with TRBD1. CDR1 and CDR2 from the germline V gene are DFQATT and SNEGSKA (reference sequence). Germline trimming cut 6 bases from V and 4 bases from J; bases unmatched to any gene: 13. The CDR3 loop spans 15 amino acids. CDR3 protein: CSATIGAGTADTQYF. The CDR3 DNA reads TGCAGTGCCACTATCGGGGCCGGGACAGCAGATACGCAGTATTTT.

This clonotype came up a few times. The chain links TRBV29-1 to TRBJ2-1; D is possibly TRBD1 (6 bases). The CDR3 has 16 amino acids. Germline CDR1 and CDR2: SQVTM and ANQGSEA. Trimming removed 6 bases at V and 0 bases at J, with 18 bases between. The CDR3 DNA is TGCAGCGTCCAAGGCGGACAGTACTACTCCTACAATGAGCAGTTCTTC. The encoded protein is CSVQGGQYYSYNEQFF.

The CDR3 sequence is CAISESSDYGYTF. In DNA form, the CDR3 reads TGTGCCATCAGTGAGTCGTCAGACTATGGCTACACCTTC. This chain joins TRBV10-3 and TRBJ1-2; D gene uncertain. Trimming took off 0 bases at V and 3 bases at J, with 5 bases between the two ends. CDR1 is ENHRY, CDR2 SYGVKD, per germline. This CDR3 is built from 13 residues.